The rows below give T cell receptor beta chains drawn from one sample of a study of patients and donors after allogeneic stem cell transplantation. TCRdb re-derived calls from the RT-PCR reads in MiXCR, one entry per CDR3 protein. The sample has roughly 30,000 distinct CDR3 sequences, nearly 7% seen once. Material for sequencing was blood, either unsorted or a sorted T cell fraction (not recorded which). The receptor set was obtained from a human donor who was either an allogeneic HSCT recipient or a stem cell or donor lymphocyte infusion donor (not recorded which). It is not recorded whose cells these are; they may come from a transplant donor. Both conserved end residues are part of each CDR3. Fields, in order: clone size, V gene, J gene, D gene, CDR3 protein, CDR3 DNA. A D gene is named only where the DNA matches it firmly. Size is omitted from some rows. Given values are once, few, many or a class for expanded clones.

abundance: medium-sized
v_gene: TRBV5-1
j_gene: TRBJ2-1
d_gene: -
CDR3aa: CASSPAGPSYNEQFF
CDR3nt: TGCGCCAGCAGCCCAGCGGGCCCATCCTACAATGAGCAGTTCTTC

abundance: -
v_gene: TRBV28
j_gene: TRBJ2-7
d_gene: -
CDR3aa: CASSLMVGASSYEQYF
CDR3nt: TGTGCCAGCAGTCTCATGGTGGGGGCTAGCTCCTACGAGCAGTACTTC

abundance: many
v_gene: TRBV20-1
j_gene: TRBJ2-1
d_gene: -
CDR3aa: CSAPRARYYNEQFF
CDR3nt: TGCAGTGCTCCCCGGGCTAGATACTACAATGAGCAGTTCTTC

abundance: many
v_gene: TRBV7-8
j_gene: TRBJ2-1
d_gene: -
CDR3aa: CASSFETSLNEQFF
CDR3nt: TGTGCCAGCAGCTTTGAGACTAGTTTGAATGAGCAGTTCTTC

abundance: few
v_gene: TRBV4-2
j_gene: TRBJ2-1
d_gene: -
CDR3aa: CASSQLHGRNEQFF
CDR3nt: TGTGCCAGCAGCCAGCTTCACGGTCGTAATGAGCAGTTCTTC

abundance: many
v_gene: TRBV18
j_gene: TRBJ1-1
d_gene: -
CDR3aa: CASSPYGHLNTEAFF
CDR3nt: TGTGCCAGCTCACCTTACGGACATCTGAACACTGAAGCTTTCTTT

abundance: many
v_gene: TRBV29-1
j_gene: TRBJ2-7
d_gene: TRBD2
CDR3aa: CSVELAGDFPPEQYF
CDR3nt: TGCAGCGTTGAGCTAGCGGGAGACTTTCCCCCCGAGCAGTACTTC

abundance: many
v_gene: TRBV29-1
j_gene: TRBJ1-1
d_gene: -
CDR3aa: CSVGRSGGLGTEAFF
CDR3nt: TGCAGCGTTGGCCGTTCTGGGGGGCTGGGGACTGAAGCTTTCTTT

abundance: many
v_gene: TRBV5-1
j_gene: TRBJ2-1
d_gene: TRBD1
CDR3aa: CASSMGQSSYNEQFF
CDR3nt: TGCGCCAGCAGCATGGGACAGAGCTCCTACAATGAGCAGTTCTTC

abundance: many
v_gene: TRBV5-1
j_gene: TRBJ2-5
d_gene: -
CDR3aa: CASSLLVRQAQETQYF
CDR3nt: TGCGCCAGCAGCTTGTTAGTCCGGCAGGCCCAAGAGACCCAGTACTTC

abundance: few
v_gene: TRBV20-1
j_gene: TRBJ2-2
d_gene: -
CDR3aa: CSAVLNFSGELFF
CDR3nt: TGCAGTGCGGTACTTAATTTTTCCGGGGAGCTGTTTTTT

abundance: -
v_gene: TRBV4-2
j_gene: TRBJ2-1
d_gene: -
CDR3aa: CASSQRRQAPTRDEQFF
CDR3nt: TGTGCCAGCAGCCAAAGGCGACAAGCCCCCACACGGGATGAGCAGTTCTTC

abundance: many
v_gene: TRBV5-6
j_gene: TRBJ1-2
d_gene: TRBD1
CDR3aa: CASSFTGGNGYTF
CDR3nt: TGTGCCAGCAGCTTTACAGGGGGGAATGGCTACACCTTC

abundance: -
v_gene: TRBV5-6
j_gene: TRBJ2-3
d_gene: -
CDR3aa: CASSFLWGSFAGTQYF
CDR3nt: TGTGCCAGCAGCTTCCTTTGGGGGAGCTTTGCCGGTACGCAGTATTTT

abundance: many
v_gene: TRBV28
j_gene: TRBJ2-5
d_gene: -
CDR3aa: CASRRESETQYF
CDR3nt: TGTGCCAGCCGCAGGGAGTCGGAGACCCAGTACTTC

abundance: medium-sized
v_gene: TRBV27
j_gene: TRBJ1-1
d_gene: TRBD1
CDR3aa: CASRPGTGTGLNTEAFF
CDR3nt: TGTGCCAGCAGACCCGGGACAGGGACGGGTTTGAACACTGAAGCTTTCTTT

abundance: -
v_gene: TRBV5-1
j_gene: TRBJ2-5
d_gene: TRBD2
CDR3aa: CASSRGGGGETQYF
CDR3nt: TGCGCCAGCAGCCGAGGCGGGGGAGGAGAGACCCAGTACTTC

abundance: many
v_gene: TRBV18
j_gene: TRBJ2-2
d_gene: TRBD1
CDR3aa: CASSRDRGDTGELFF
CDR3nt: TGTGCCAGCTCACGGGACAGGGGCGACACCGGGGAGCTGTTTTTT

abundance: many
v_gene: TRBV4-3
j_gene: TRBJ2-3
d_gene: -
CDR3aa: CASSQGLGLTDTQYF
CDR3nt: TGCGCCAGCAGCCAAGGACTAGGCCTCACAGATACGCAGTATTTT

abundance: few
v_gene: TRBV18
j_gene: TRBJ2-7
d_gene: -
CDR3aa: CASSLGQIPSYEQYF
CDR3nt: TGTGCCAGCTCACTCGGACAGATCCCCTCCTACGAGCAGTACTTC

abundance: -
v_gene: TRBV28
j_gene: TRBJ2-3
d_gene: -
CDR3aa: CASSLGTARGTDTQYF
CDR3nt: TGTGCCAGCAGTTTAGGTACCGCGAGGGGCACAGATACGCAGTATTTT

abundance: few
v_gene: TRBV6-5
j_gene: TRBJ2-5
d_gene: -
CDR3aa: CASARFRDETQYF
CDR3nt: TGTGCCAGCGCAAGGTTCAGGGACGAGACCCAGTACTTC

abundance: -
v_gene: TRBV15
j_gene: TRBJ2-7
d_gene: -
CDR3aa: CATSRDRTYEQYF
CDR3nt: TGTGCCACCAGCAGGGATCGTACTTACGAGCAGTACTTC

abundance: -
v_gene: TRBV12-3/TRBV12-4
j_gene: TRBJ2-6
d_gene: TRBD1
CDR3aa: CVSPPGGQGSSGANVLTF
CDR3nt: TGTGTATCACCTCCCGGCGGACAGGGGAGCTCTGGGGCCAACGTCCTGACTTTC

abundance: many
v_gene: TRBV12-3/TRBV12-4
j_gene: TRBJ2-7
d_gene: TRBD1
CDR3aa: CASSLETGAYEQYF
CDR3nt: TGTGCCAGCAGTTTAGAGACAGGGGCCTACGAGCAGTACTTC

abundance: many
v_gene: TRBV5-5
j_gene: TRBJ2-2
d_gene: TRBD2
CDR3aa: CASSLASSGTIGELFF
CDR3nt: TGTGCCAGCAGCTTGGCGTCTAGCGGGACGATCGGGGAGCTGTTTTTT

abundance: -
v_gene: TRBV20-1
j_gene: TRBJ2-1
d_gene: -
CDR3aa: CSAGLYNEQFF
CDR3nt: TGCAGTGCGGGACTCTACAATGAGCAGTTCTTC

abundance: -
v_gene: TRBV19
j_gene: TRBJ1-4
d_gene: -
CDR3aa: CASSFLPGTLNEKLFF
CDR3nt: TGTGCCAGTAGCTTCTTGCCCGGGACACTTAATGAAAAACTGTTTTTT

abundance: -
v_gene: TRBV12-3/TRBV12-4
j_gene: TRBJ1-5
d_gene: -
CDR3aa: CASSWGGNQPQHF
CDR3nt: TGTGCCAGCAGTTGGGGTGGCAATCAGCCCCAGCATTTT

abundance: many
v_gene: TRBV7-9
j_gene: TRBJ2-5
d_gene: -
CDR3aa: CASSLNGIQETQYF
CDR3nt: TGTGCCAGCAGCTTAAACGGGATCCAAGAGACCCAGTACTTC

abundance: -
v_gene: TRBV4-3
j_gene: TRBJ2-7
d_gene: -
CDR3aa: CASSQHLPEGPYEQYF
CDR3nt: TGCGCCAGCAGCCAACACCTGCCGGAAGGGCCTTACGAGCAGTACTTC

abundance: -
v_gene: TRBV12-3/TRBV12-4
j_gene: TRBJ2-4
d_gene: TRBD1
CDR3aa: CASSSRTGGIIGNIQYF
CDR3nt: TGTGCCAGCAGTTCTCGGACAGGGGGAATTATCGGGAACATTCAGTACTTC

abundance: many
v_gene: TRBV20-1
j_gene: TRBJ2-7
d_gene: TRBD2
CDR3aa: CSTRAGSTYEQYF
CDR3nt: TGCAGTACCCGAGCGGGATCTACCTACGAGCAGTACTTC

abundance: many
v_gene: TRBV27
j_gene: TRBJ1-5
d_gene: -
CDR3aa: CASSLSSTGVPQHF
CDR3nt: TGTGCCAGCAGTTTATCGTCAACGGGAGTTCCCCAGCATTTT

abundance: -
v_gene: TRBV20-1
j_gene: TRBJ2-3
d_gene: TRBD2
CDR3aa: CSALTSGTDPQYF
CDR3nt: TGCAGTGCTCTAACTAGCGGGACGGATCCGCAGTATTTT

abundance: -
v_gene: TRBV5-4
j_gene: TRBJ2-3
d_gene: TRBD2
CDR3aa: CASSASGRAAVTQYF
CDR3nt: TGTGCCAGCAGCGCGAGCGGGAGAGCGGCAGTTACGCAGTATTTT

abundance: few
v_gene: TRBV19
j_gene: TRBJ1-6
d_gene: -
CDR3aa: CASTRVSGVSPLHF
CDR3nt: TGTGCCAGTACCAGAGTTTCCGGGGTTTCACCCCTCCACTTT

abundance: many
v_gene: TRBV7-9
j_gene: TRBJ2-1
d_gene: -
CDR3aa: CASSLGWLVDNEQFF
CDR3nt: TGTGCCAGCAGCTTGGGGTGGCTGGTCGACAATGAGCAGTTCTTC

abundance: many
v_gene: TRBV6-2/TRBV6-3
j_gene: TRBJ1-5
d_gene: TRBD1
CDR3aa: CASRPGQGGQPQHF
CDR3nt: TGTGCCAGCAGACCGGGACAGGGTGGCCAGCCCCAGCATTTT

abundance: many
v_gene: TRBV5-1
j_gene: TRBJ2-5
d_gene: TRBD1
CDR3aa: CASRGDSQETQYF
CDR3nt: TGCGCCAGCAGAGGGGACAGTCAAGAGACCCAGTACTTC

abundance: few
v_gene: TRBV5-6
j_gene: TRBJ2-7
d_gene: -
CDR3aa: CASSFRGYEQYF
CDR3nt: TGTGCCAGCAGCTTCAGGGGCTACGAGCAGTACTTC

abundance: many
v_gene: TRBV7-8
j_gene: TRBJ2-3
d_gene: TRBD2
CDR3aa: CASSARLAAITDTQYF
CDR3nt: TGTGCCAGCAGCGCCCGACTAGCGGCAATCACAGATACGCAGTATTTT

abundance: many
v_gene: TRBV28
j_gene: TRBJ1-5
d_gene: -
CDR3aa: CASSFSTSNQPQHF
CDR3nt: TGTGCCAGCAGTTTTTCGACTAGCAATCAGCCCCAGCATTTT

abundance: -
v_gene: TRBV3-1
j_gene: TRBJ2-3
d_gene: -
CDR3aa: CASSPPSGLALDTQYF
CDR3nt: TGTGCCAGCAGCCCCCCGTCCGGGCTAGCATTAGATACGCAGTATTTT

abundance: many
v_gene: TRBV10-3
j_gene: TRBJ1-1
d_gene: -
CDR3aa: CAISPGFTEAFF
CDR3nt: TGTGCCATCAGCCCAGGGTTCACTGAAGCTTTCTTT